The 20 T cell receptor beta chains below come from one sample, sequenced in a study of CXCR3-negative and CXCR3-positive naive CD8 T cells. 5' RACE with UMI labels generated the TRB cDNA libraries. TCRdb processed the 5' RACE reads again and assigns one entry to each CDR3 protein, with no DNA. The table lists tens of thousands of distinct CDR3 sequences. Study-level points and caveats: CXCR3-positive naive cells had more hydrophobic TRB CDR3s than CXCR3-negative naive cells.

For these TCRs, the target antigens are not known. Sequencing was done on a sample of naive CXCR3+ CD8+ T cells from blood. Noted subset: CD45RO-CCR7+CD27+CD95- naive CD8+ T cells expressing CXCR3 (TNR3+). These receptors came from a human donor in good health. Some clones in this sample may be carry-over from other donors' samples.

The V and J genes are TRBV29-1 and TRBJ2-7; with no DNA, the TCRdb D assignment of TRBD1 cannot be verified. Germline V gene lookup returns CDR1 SQVTM and CDR2 ANQGSEA. The CDR3 contains 15 residues. CDR3: CSVERRGSSSYEQYF.

V is TRBV6-5 and J is TRBJ1-2; TCRdb names TRBD1, which stays unverified in the absence of DNA. Germline V gene lookup returns CDR1 MNHEY and CDR2 SVGAGI. The CDR3 has 13 amino acids. The CDR3 loop reads CASSYSDSYGYTF.

The chain joins TRBV11-3 to TRBJ2-1; the TCRdb call, TRBD1, lacks DNA for checking. In germline, CDR1 is SGHNT, CDR2 YENEEA. This CDR3 has 16 amino acids. The CDR3 sequence: CASSPDPGQGAFEQFF. Complete variable domain (other parts from reference TRBV11-3 and TRBJ2-1): EAGVVQSPRYKIIEKKQPVAFWCNPISGHNTLYWYLQNLGQGPELLIRYENEEAVDDSQLPKDRFSAERLKGVDSTLKIQPAELGDSAVYLCASSPDPGQGAFEQFFGPGTRLTVL.

The chain is built from TRBV9 and TRBJ2-7. This CDR3 region has 14 residues. CDR1 is SGDLS, CDR2 YYNGEE, per germline. CDR3 sequence reads: CASSVGQETYEQYF.

The chain recombines TRBV7-2 with TRBJ2-7; TCRdb proposes TRBD1, but this gene call is untestable without DNA. The CDR3 contains 17 residues. Germline V gene lookup returns CDR1 SGHTA and CDR2 FQGNSA. This CDR3 reads CASSLVSGTGVSYEQYF.

The rearrangement links TRBV7-9 to TRBJ2-7; TCRdb selects TRBD2, and the lack of DNA leaves this call unchecked. The CDR3 has 15 amino acids. Germline loops: CDR1 SEHNR, CDR2 FQNEAQ (reference sequence). Here the CDR3 reads CASSSNRGLRYEQYF.

The rearrangement joins TRBV23-1 to TRBJ1-1; the D call of TRBD1 rests on TCRdb alone, since no DNA is present to check it. TRBV23-1 qualifies as an ORF whose function is uncertain. This CDR3 is built from 14 residues. This chain's CDR3 is CASLEPQGDTEAFF.

This sequence joins TRBV27 and TRBJ2-5; TCRdb calls TRBD1, which cannot be checked without DNA. Germline V lookup: CDR1 MNHEY, CDR2 SMNVEV (reference sequence). This CDR3 comprises 15 residues. CDR3 amino acids: CASSYQDRGQETQYF.

The rearrangement links TRBV5-1 to TRBJ2-7; checking the TCRdb D call of TRBD1 is not possible without DNA. Per the germline V gene, CDR1 is SGHRS and CDR2 is YFSETQ. CDR3 length equals 15 residues. This CDR3 reads CASSSEGARSYEQYF.

This rearrangement joins TRBV7-9 to TRBJ1-4; the D call from TCRdb, TRBD1, cannot be confirmed without DNA. Germline CDR1 reads SEHNR; CDR2 reads FQNEAQ (reference sequence). The CDR3 runs to 14 residues. CDR3 protein: CASSDRGGDEKLFF.

V is TRBV12-5 and J is TRBJ1-5; no DNA is available, so the TRBD1 call from TCRdb remains unchecked. CDR1 LGHNT and CDR2 FRNRAP come from the germline V gene. The CDR3 totals 15 residues. CDR3 sequence reads: CASGLSGRRNQPQHF.

The rearrangement joins TRBV11-2 to TRBJ1-2. This CDR3 region has 14 residues. Germline V gene data show CDR1 as SGHAT and CDR2 as FQNNGV. This CDR3 is CASTFFSGEYGYTF.

The rearrangement uses TRBV5-1 and TRBJ1-1; TCRdb selects TRBD1, and the lack of DNA leaves this call unchecked. The CDR3 sequence is 15 residues long. Germline loops: CDR1 SGHRS, CDR2 YFSETQ. Here the CDR3 reads CASSWGDIMNTEAFF.

The chain couples TRBV7-6 to TRBJ1-1; TCRdb selects TRBD1, and the lack of DNA leaves this call unchecked. The CDR3 extends over 17 amino acids. CDR1 is SGHVS, CDR2 FNYEAQ, per germline. The CDR3 here is CASSLNRGRVKNTEAFF.

The chain is built from TRBV7-9 and TRBJ1-6. This CDR3 has 15 amino acids. Germline V gene sequence: CDR1 SEHNR, CDR2 FQNEAQ (reference sequence). CDR3 sequence: CASSEEGPYNSPLHF. The full variable domain, rest sourced from reference TRBV7-9 and TRBJ1-6, is DTGVSQNPRHKITKRGQNVTFRCDPISEHNRLYWYRQTLGQGPEFLTYFQNEAQLEKSRLLSDRFSAERPKGSFSTLEIQRTEQGDSAMYLCASSEEGPYNSPLHFGNGTRLTVT.

The gene calls are TRBV12-3 or TRBV12-4 and TRBJ1-2; checking the TCRdb D call of TRBD1 is not possible without DNA. The CDR3 has 12 amino acids. The CDR3 spells CASSWGDYGYTF.

Here the CDR3 reads CSVLVAGLSYNEQFF. The V gene is TRBV29-1, the J gene TRBJ2-1; TCRdb names TRBD2, which stays unverified in the absence of DNA. Germline-derived CDR1 and CDR2 are SQVTM and ANQGSEA. This CDR3 has 15 amino acids.

V usage is TRBV6-6 and J usage is TRBJ2-3. The V gene's germline CDR1 is MNHNY and CDR2 SVGAGI (reference sequence). This CDR3 contains 12 residues. The CDR3 sequence: CASTYSTDTQYF.

The V and J genes are TRBV7-6 and TRBJ1-2; absent DNA, TCRdb's TRBD1 call cannot be checked. The germline V gene has CDR1 SGHVS and CDR2 FNYEAQ. The CDR3 has 15 amino acids. CDR3 region: CASSPPGQKNYGYTF.

This chain joins TRBV4-3 and TRBJ2-1. This CDR3 has 17 residues. Germline CDR1 reads LGHNA; CDR2 reads YSLEER. Here the CDR3 reads CASSQDFSGGSYNEQFF.